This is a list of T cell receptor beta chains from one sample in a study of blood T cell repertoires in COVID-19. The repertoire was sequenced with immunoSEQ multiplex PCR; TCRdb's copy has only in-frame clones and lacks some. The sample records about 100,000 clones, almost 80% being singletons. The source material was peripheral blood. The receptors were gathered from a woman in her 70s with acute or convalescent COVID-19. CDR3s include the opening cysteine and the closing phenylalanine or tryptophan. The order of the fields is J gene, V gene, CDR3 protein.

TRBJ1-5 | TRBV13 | CASSQGGVGQPQHF
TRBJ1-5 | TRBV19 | CASSGQISNQPQHF
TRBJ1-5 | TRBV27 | CASSLSGQGGQPQHF
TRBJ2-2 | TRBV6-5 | CASIWGEAGELFF
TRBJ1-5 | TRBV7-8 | CASSSDRAKLHF
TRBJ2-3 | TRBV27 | CASSLEADHSTDTQYF
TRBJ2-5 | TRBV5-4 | CASSWRLAGTTTQYF
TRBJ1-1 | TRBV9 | CASSPPGQPFTEAFF
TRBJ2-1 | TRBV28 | CASNIGGAGSYNEQFF
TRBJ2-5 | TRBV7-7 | CASSPGTSGGAGETQYF
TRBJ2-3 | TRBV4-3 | CASSQDRVSPDTQYF
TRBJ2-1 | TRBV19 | CASSRGGDSYNEQFF
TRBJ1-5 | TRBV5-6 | CASSTQDRGNQPQHF
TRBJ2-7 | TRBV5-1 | CASRPAGTGAYEQYF
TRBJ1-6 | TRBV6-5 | CASTRGDSPLHF
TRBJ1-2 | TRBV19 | CASSVQGDFYGYTF
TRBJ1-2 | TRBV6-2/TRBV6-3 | CASSDSGTGGIGYTF
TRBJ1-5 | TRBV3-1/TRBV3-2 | CARRTGDRQPQHF
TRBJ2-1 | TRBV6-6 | CASSNNEQFF
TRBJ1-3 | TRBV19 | CASSIGGISGNTIYF
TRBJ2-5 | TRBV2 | CASTRVETQYF
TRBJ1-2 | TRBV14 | CASSQGTGAYGYTF
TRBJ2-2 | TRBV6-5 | CASRTGSHGELFF
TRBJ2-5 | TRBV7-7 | CASSLGPKEVETQYF
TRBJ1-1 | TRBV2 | CASSVGQNTEAFF
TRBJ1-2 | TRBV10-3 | CAINGQGADGYTF
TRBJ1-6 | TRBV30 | CAWSASQQHSPLHF
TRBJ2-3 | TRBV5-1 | CASSLAGGATDTQYF